This entry concerns a single TCR beta chain. The antigen is unknown. Assay used: immunoSEQ multiplex PCR; TCRdb lists only in-frame clones, some missing. This table holds 85,000 to 90,000 clones, around nine tenths found once. The data originate from a study of T cell responses to AZD1222 COVID-19 vaccine. Study results and caveats: Researchers report vaccine-associated CD4 TCRs spanning spike, with dominance at 160-218 and 743-854. A mostly white British donor set with more females was recruited, and clonal diversity was possibly underestimated.

Sequenced material: peripheral blood, taken on day 0 of MenACWY control vaccination. The receptor was isolated from an adult in good health.

As DNA, the CDR3 is TGTGCCAGCGTCCGGGGCTCTGAAGAGACCCAGTACTTC. Encoded protein: CASVRGSEETQYF. The gene calls are TRBV6-5 and TRBJ2-5; the D call may be TRBD1 or TRBD2 (5 bases each). V gave up 8 bases and J gave up 3 bases, with 13 bases separating them. The length of the CDR3 is 13 residues. Germline-derived CDR1 and CDR2 are MNHEY and SVGAGI.